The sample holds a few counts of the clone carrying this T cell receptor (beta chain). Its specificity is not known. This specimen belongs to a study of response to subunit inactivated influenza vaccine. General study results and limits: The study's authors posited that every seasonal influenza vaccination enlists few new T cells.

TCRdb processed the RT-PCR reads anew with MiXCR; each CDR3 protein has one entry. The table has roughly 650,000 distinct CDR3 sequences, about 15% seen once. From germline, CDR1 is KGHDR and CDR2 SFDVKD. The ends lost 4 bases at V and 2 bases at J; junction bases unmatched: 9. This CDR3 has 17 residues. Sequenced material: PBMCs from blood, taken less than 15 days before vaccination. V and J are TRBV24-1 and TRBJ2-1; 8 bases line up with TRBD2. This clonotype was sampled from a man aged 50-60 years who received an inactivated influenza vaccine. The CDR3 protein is CATSDPGGAGAYNEQFF. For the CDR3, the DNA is TGTGCCACCAGTGACCCCGGGGGAGCGGGGGCCTACAATGAGCAGTTCTTC.